One sample yielded the 30 T cell receptor beta chains listed below, sequenced in a study of T cell responses to AZD1222 COVID-19 vaccine. Sequenced by immunoSEQ multiplex PCR; TCRdb stores in-frame clones only, minus some. This table has more than 110,000 clones, more than 85% appearing once. Here the sequenced sample was peripheral blood, taken on day 0 of AZD1222 vaccination. These receptor sequences come from an adult in good health.

The chain joins TRBV19 to TRBJ1-2; weak D call: TRBD1 (6 bases). Germline assignment: CDR1 LNHDA and CDR2 SQIVND (reference sequence). This CDR3 comprises 13 residues. The V end was cut by 7 bases, the J end by 2 bases, with 11 bases between. CDR3 in DNA: TGTGCCAGTACCAGACAGGAGAACTATGGCTACACCTTC. Translation: CASTRQENYGYTF.

This clone was detected once. The genes are TRBV29-1 and TRBJ1-2, with 8 positions matching TRBD1. After removal of 7 bases from V and 8 bases from J, the junction contained 12 bases not matched to a gene. Germline V gene data show CDR1 as SQVTM and CDR2 as ANQGSEA. This CDR3 has 13 amino acids. The CDR3 nucleotides are TGCAGCGCTGGACAGGGTCCAATGCAGGGCTACACCTTC. Its translation: CSAGQGPMQGYTF.

The V and J genes are TRBV7-2 and TRBJ1-6, with D perhaps TRBD1 (5 bases). With 5 bases removed from V and 10 bases from J, the gap between germline ends came to 18 bases. The CDR3 is 15 amino acids. Germline loops: CDR1 SGHTA, CDR2 FQGNSA. The CDR3 is CASSPRQPPGSPLHF. CDR3 bases: TGTGCCAGCAGCCCTCGACAGCCTCCGGGGTCACCCCTCCACTTT.

The chain uses TRBV3-1 (or the pseudogene TRBV3-2) and TRBJ2-1, with 7 bases identical to TRBD1. Unmatched junction bases numbered 7, after V lost 5 bases and J lost 0 bases. Germline V CDR1 and CDR2: LGHDT, YNNKEL (reference sequence). The CDR3 loop spans 16 amino acids. CDR3 sequence (DNA): TGTGCCAGCAGCAGATCGACAGGGAGCTCCTACAATGAGCAGTTCTTC. Translating it yields CASSRSTGSSYNEQFF.

This clone was detected once. J is TRBJ1-1 and V is TRBV2; D remains ambiguous. CDR3 length: 13 residues. From germline, CDR1 is SNHLY and CDR2 FYNNEI. Trimming removed 6 bases from V and 1 base from J, with 9 bases in between. CDR3 nucleotides: TGTGCCAGCAGATGGGGTAGGAACACTGAAGCTTTCTTT. As protein: CASRWGRNTEAFF.

The rearrangement links TRBV7-8 to TRBJ2-1; weak D call: TRBD2 (6 bases). V lost 7 bases, J lost 9 bases, and 10 bases lay in between. Looked up from germline, CDR1 is SGHVS and CDR2 is FQNEAQ. The CDR3 has 11 amino acids. The CDR3 coding sequence is TGTGCCAGCACCGACGGGAGTGAGCAGTTCTTC. Amino acid sequence: CASTDGSEQFF.

The chain carries TRBV7-3 and TRBJ1-1, with 7 bases identical to TRBD1. This CDR3 region has 13 residues. V lost 5 bases, J lost 5 bases, and 5 bases stayed unmatched. CDR1 is SGHTA and CDR2 is FQGTGA in the germline V gene. In nucleotides, the CDR3 is TGTGCCAGCAGCCGAACAGGGGAGACTGAAGCTTTCTTT. The encoded protein is CASSRTGETEAFF.

V gene TRBV9 combines with J gene TRBJ2-7; 8 nucleotides align to TRBD1. Germline CDR1 is SGDLS and CDR2 is YYNGEE. The CDR3 spans 16 residues. V was pared by 0 bases and J by 3 bases, with 8 bases of the junction left unmatched. The CDR3 loop reads CASSVDRGTGGYEQYF. In nucleotides, the CDR3 is TGTGCCAGCAGCGTAGATCGGGGAACAGGGGGCTACGAGCAGTACTTC.

The V call is TRBV7-3, the J call TRBJ1-1, with 7 bases lining up with TRBD1. J gave up 4 bases and V 4 bases, and 6 bases lay outside the gene matches. The CDR3 extends over 14 amino acids. The germline CDR1 and CDR2 sequences are SGHTA and FQGTGA. Here the CDR3 DNA reads TGTGCCAGCAGCTCCACAGGGGTTGGCACTGAAGCTTTCTTT. It translates to CASSSTGVGTEAFF.

This chain links TRBV3-1 (or the pseudogene TRBV3-2) with TRBJ1-1; no firm D call. Deletions cut 4 bases from V and 11 bases from J, with 23 bases between. The CDR3 covers 15 residues. Germline lookup yields CDR1 LGHDT and CDR2 YNNKEL (reference sequence). CDR3 nucleotides: TGTGCCAGCAGCCCCAGATTCCAGAGGGCCATGAAGGCTTTCTTT. Residues: CASSPRFQRAMKAFF.

V is TRBV7-9 and J is TRBJ2-1, with D perhaps TRBD1 (6 bases). Trimming shortened V by 5 bases and J by 4 bases, and 15 bases separated the two germline ends. The CDR3 extends over 15 amino acids. Germline CDR1 reads SEHNR; CDR2 reads FQNEAQ (reference sequence). This chain's CDR3 is CASSPGDGAYNEQFF. In nucleotides, the CDR3 is TGTGCCAGCAGCCCAGGGGACGGAGCGTACAATGAGCAGTTCTTC.

The V and J genes are TRBV27 and TRBJ1-1; D is possibly TRBD1 (6 bases). The CDR3 length is 13 residues. The germline V gene has CDR1 MNHEY and CDR2 SMNVEV (reference sequence). V dropped 2 bases and J dropped 5 bases, with 9 bases sitting between them. CDR3 DNA: TGTGCCAGCAGTTTAGGGGGCGGAACTGAAGCTTTCTTT. Its translation: CASSLGGGTEAFF.

This chain uses TRBV19 with TRBJ1-1; possibly TRBD1 for D (5 bases). The CDR3 spans 12 residues. The V end was cut by 8 bases, the J end by 1 base, with 8 bases between. Germline V gene lookup returns CDR1 LNHDA and CDR2 SQIVND (reference sequence). The CDR3 nucleotides read TGTGCCAGTCTAAGGGGGAACACTGAAGCTTTCTTT. Amino acid sequence: CASLRGNTEAFF.

The gene calls are TRBV4-3 and TRBJ2-1; perhaps TRBD1 as D (5 bases). The CDR3 extends over 14 amino acids. The germline gives CDR1 LGHNA, CDR2 YSLEER. The V end lost 4 bases, the J end lost 9 bases, and 16 bases lay between the germline ends. CDR3 sequence reads: CASSPWGPGSEQFF. CDR3 DNA sequence: TGCGCCAGCAGCCCATGGGGCCCCGGCAGTGAGCAGTTCTTC.

The chain couples TRBV18 to TRBJ2-1, with unresolved D. Trimming removed 5 bases from V and 12 bases from J, with 17 bases in between. CDR1 and CDR2 from the germline V gene are KGHSH and LQKENI. CDR3 length equals 13 residues. DNA for the CDR3: TGTGCCAGCTCAGTTACCGCGTACGACGGGCAGTTCTTC. It encodes CASSVTAYDGQFF. Full variable domain (outside the CDR3, taken from reference TRBV18 and TRBJ2-1): NAGVMQNPRHLVRRRGQEARLRCSPMKGHSHVYWYRQLPEEGLKFMVYLQKENIIDESGMPKERFSAEFPKEGPSILRIQQVVRGDSAAYFCASSVTAYDGQFFGPGTRLTVL.

This chain connects TRBV2 to TRBJ1-1; D remains unclear. V dropped 5 bases and J dropped 1 base, with 20 bases sitting between them. The V gene's germline CDR1 is SNHLY and CDR2 FYNNEI. This CDR3 region has 17 residues. CDR3 DNA sequence: TGTGCCAGCAGTACAAAGTGGCAGGCACCTGCGAACACTGAAGCTTTCTTT. Residues: CASSTKWQAPANTEAFF.

The chain employs TRBV6-6 and TRBJ1-2, with unresolved D. From germline, CDR1 is MNHNY and CDR2 SVGAGI (reference sequence). Trimming pared 6 bases from V and 7 bases from J, leaving 6 bases between. This CDR3 is 10 amino acids long. CDR3 region: CASSGFGYTF. In DNA, the CDR3 is TGTGCCAGCAGCGGGTTTGGCTACACCTTC.

The V gene is TRBV7-2, the J gene TRBJ1-6; D gene unclear. The CDR3 loop spans 16 amino acids. Germline-derived CDR1 and CDR2 are SGHTA and FQGNSA. The V and J ends lost 6 bases and 1 base respectively, with 13 bases between them. This chain's CDR3 is CASRSPAGSYNSPLHF. CDR3 bases: TGTGCCAGCAGGAGCCCCGCGGGTTCCTATAATTCACCCCTCCACTTT. Using reference TRBV7-2 and TRBJ1-6 for the parts outside the CDR3, the full variable domain is GAGVSQSPSNKVTEKGKDVELRCDPISGHTALYWYRQSLGQGLEFLIYFQGNSAPDKSGLPSDRFSAERTGGSVSTLTIQRTQQEDSAVYLCASRSPAGSYNSPLHFGNGTRLTVT.

The CDR3 protein is CASSVGLLGNEQFF. As DNA, the CDR3 is TGTGCCAGCAGCGTAGGTCTGCTGGGCAATGAGCAGTTCTTC. The chain combines TRBV9 with TRBJ2-1; no reliable D call. V was clipped by 0 bases and J by 6 bases, with 10 bases between them. Germline CDR1 SGDLS, CDR2 YYNGEE. The CDR3 extends over 14 amino acids.

The chain uses TRBV7-9 and TRBJ1-1; D may be TRBD1 (6 bases). Germline V lookup: CDR1 SEHNR, CDR2 FQNEAQ (reference sequence). The CDR3 has 14 amino acids. V was clipped by 3 bases and J by 6 bases, with 14 bases between them. CDR3 DNA sequence: TGTGCCAGCAGCTTCCACAGGGAAGGCGCTGAAGCTTTCTTT. Encoded protein: CASSFHREGAEAFF.

Here the CDR3 reads CASSPLSREMDEQFF. The CDR3 nucleotides read TGTGCCAGCTCACCTCTCAGCAGGGAGATGGATGAGCAGTTCTTC. The rearrangement joins TRBV18 to TRBJ2-1; D is possibly TRBD1 or TRBD2 (5 bases each). CDR3 length: 15 amino acids. The V end was cut by 3 bases, the J end by 8 bases, with 17 bases between. The germline gives CDR1 KGHSH, CDR2 LQKENI.

This chain uses TRBV19 with TRBJ1-3, with D unresolved. Germline CDR1 LNHDA, CDR2 SQIVND (reference sequence). This CDR3 is 16 amino acids long. The germline V and J ends were trimmed by 10 bases and 0 bases, with 19 bases remaining between them. The CDR3 sequence: CATSPSGLFSGNTIYF. CDR3 nucleotides: TGTGCCACCTCCCCAAGTGGACTCTTCTCTGGAAACACCATATATTTT.

This chain uses TRBV19 with TRBJ1-4; no clear D gene. Germline V lookup: CDR1 LNHDA, CDR2 SQIVND (reference sequence). The ends were cut back, 5 bases at V and 0 bases at J, with 10 bases in the middle. This CDR3 has 15 amino acids. The DNA of the CDR3 is TGTGCCAGTAGTCTGTCAGTTTCAACTAATGAAAAACTGTTTTTT. Translation: CASSLSVSTNEKLFF.

The gene calls are TRBV6-5 and TRBJ1-2; tentative D call: TRBD1 (6 bases). This CDR3 has 13 amino acids. The V end was cut by 6 bases, the J end by 0 bases, with 8 bases between. CDR1 is MNHEY, CDR2 SVGAGI, per germline. The CDR3 DNA reads as TGTGCCAGCAGCTCAGGGGCTAACTATGGCTACACCTTC. Translated, it gives CASSSGANYGYTF.

This chain links TRBV14 with TRBJ1-2; no clear D. This CDR3 has 13 residues. With 0 bases removed from V and 5 bases from J, the gap between germline ends came to 7 bases. Germline lookup yields CDR1 SGHDN and CDR2 FVKESK. The CDR3 DNA sequence: TGTGCCAGCAGCCAAGATGCGCAGTATGGCTACACCTTC. Amino acids: CASSQDAQYGYTF.

CDR3 sequence: CASSTTPLPGTRGTQYF. The CDR3 DNA follows: TGTGCCAGTAGTACCACCCCTCTCCCCGGGACCAGGGGGACCCAGTACTTC. This chain connects TRBV19 to TRBJ2-5; TRBD1 might be the D (6 bases). Germline V gene data show CDR1 as LNHDA and CDR2 as SQIVND (reference sequence). The germline V and J ends were trimmed by 4 bases and 7 bases, with 25 bases remaining between them. The CDR3 loop spans 17 amino acids.

This clone was recorded once. The V and J genes are TRBV12-5 and TRBJ2-7; D not resolved. Trimming left V 2 bases short and J 2 bases short, with 10 bases between. The CDR3 sequence is 14 residues long. The germline gives CDR1 LGHNT, CDR2 FRNRAP. In DNA form, the CDR3 reads TGTGCTAGTGGTTTGTCTCGGACCACCTACGAGCAGTACTTC. Translated, it gives CASGLSRTTYEQYF.

This CDR3 reads CASSRGRGQGAIGEKLFF. The DNA of the CDR3 is TGTGCCAGCAGTCGCGGTCGGGGACAGGGGGCGATCGGAGAAAAACTGTTTTTT. The chain couples TRBV27 to TRBJ1-4; 12 bases line up with TRBD1. CDR1 is MNHEY, CDR2 SMNVEV, per germline (reference sequence). CDR3 length: 18 residues. V shed 5 bases, J shed 8 bases, and the junction held 15 bases outside the gene matches. The full variable domain, rest sourced from reference TRBV27 and TRBJ1-4, is EAQVTQNPRYLITVTGKKLTVTCSQNMNHEYMSWYRQDPGLGLRQIYYSMNVEVTDKGDVPEGYKVSRKEKRNFPLILESPSPNQTSLYFCASSRGRGQGAIGEKLFFGSGTQLSVL.

The chain carries TRBV23-1 and TRBJ1-3, with 7 bases aligning to TRBD1. TRBV23-1 is an ORF, and what it does is uncertain. The ends lost 6 bases at V and 0 bases at J; junction bases unmatched: 8. The CDR3 totals 16 residues. The CDR3 region is CASSRGQLSSGNTIYF. As DNA, the CDR3 is TGCGCCAGCAGCCGGGGACAGCTTAGCTCTGGAAACACCATATATTTT.

The chain employs TRBV19 and TRBJ2-2; D may be TRBD1 or TRBD2 (5 bases each). Germline V gene lookup returns CDR1 LNHDA and CDR2 SQIVND (reference sequence). The CDR3 consists of 16 residues. Trimming cost V 5 bases and J 5 bases, with 18 bases left between them. The CDR3 DNA reads TGTGCCAGTAGTGCCCCCACGGGACGTTGGACCGGGGAGCTGTTTTTT. Its protein product is CASSAPTGRWTGELFF.